This T cell receptor beta chain appears in the sequencing data of a study of T-cell reconstitution after alpha-beta-depleted transplantation in children. Study results and caveats: There were some patients whose high TCRbeta diversity at day 60 came from surviving recipient T cells and thymic progenitors. At the one-year point after transplant, T-cell counts and TCRbeta diversity were found to come mostly from T cells that had been newly produced. About two months after transplant, alpha-beta T cells reportedly came from several hundred expanded graft clones.

Concerning this clonotype: The target antigen is unknown.

V lost 2 bases and J lost 1, with 14 bases in between. CDR3 size: 16 residues. Preparing the TCRbeta library involved the use of unique molecular identifiers. One entry per CDR3 protein results from TCRdb running MiXCR on the PCR reads. There are under 250,000 distinct CDR3 sequences in the sample; roughly a quarter occur only once, and under 5.5% lies in the top ten. The sample here was PBMCs, mostly from graft donor cells, taken 360 days after TCRalphabeta/CD19-depleted stem cell transplant. The rearrangement joins TRBV12-3 or TRBV12-4 to TRBJ1-2; D is undetermined. The clonotype comes from a female patient aged 2-10 years who had a stem cell transplant for congenital amegakaryocytic thrombocytopenia, so the T cells may come from the graft donor. CDR3 DNA sequence: TGTGCCAGCAGTTTATCTCGGCGAGAGGGTAACTATGGCTACACCTTC. The encoded protein is CASSLSRREGNYGYTF.